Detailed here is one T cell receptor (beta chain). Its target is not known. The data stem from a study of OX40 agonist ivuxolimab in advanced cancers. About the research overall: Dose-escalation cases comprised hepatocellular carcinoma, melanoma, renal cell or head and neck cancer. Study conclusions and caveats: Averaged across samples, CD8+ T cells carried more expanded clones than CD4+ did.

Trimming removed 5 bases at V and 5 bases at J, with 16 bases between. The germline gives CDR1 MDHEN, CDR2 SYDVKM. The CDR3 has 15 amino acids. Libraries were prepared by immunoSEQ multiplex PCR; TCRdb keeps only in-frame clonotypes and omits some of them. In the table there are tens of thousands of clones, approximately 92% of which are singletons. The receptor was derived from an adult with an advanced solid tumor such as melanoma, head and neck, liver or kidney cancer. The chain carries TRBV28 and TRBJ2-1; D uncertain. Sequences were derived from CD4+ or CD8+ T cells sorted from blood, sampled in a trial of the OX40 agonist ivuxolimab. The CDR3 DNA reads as TGTGCCAGCAGTCCCACCCCGGGTTCAGACAATGAGCAGTTCTTC. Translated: CASSPTPGSDNEQFF.